This passage covers 10 T cell receptor beta chains from one sample sequenced in a study of shared clonotypes between healthy human individuals. Clones were read by immunoSEQ multiplex PCR, and TCRdb kept only the in-frame ones, dropping some. The sample has 500,000 to 650,000 clones, about 80% seen once. Input material: PBMCs. All receptors come from a woman aged 40 to 49 in good health. Some clones in this sample may be carry-over from other donors' samples.

In the case of this clone: Other DNA sequences within the sample encode an identical CDR3. CDR3 protein: CASSLGGLAYEQYF. The DNA for the CDR3 is TGTGCCAGCAGCTTGGGCGGACTAGCGTACGAGCAGTACTTC. The V call is TRBV5-6, the J call TRBJ2-7; TRBD2 matches 9 bases. The CDR3 has 14 residues. Germline lookup yields CDR1 SGHDT and CDR2 YYEEEE. V shed 0 bases and J 4 bases; nucleotides not matched to a gene: 2.

This clone was observed a few times. The CDR3 sequence: CASSPQDRGQPQPQHF. Written as DNA, the CDR3 is TGTGCCAGCAGTCCCCAGGACAGGGGGCAGCCTCAGCCCCAGCATTTT. The chain has TRBV28 and TRBJ1-5; 11 nucleotides agree with TRBD1. The length of the CDR3 is 16 residues. Germline-derived CDR1 and CDR2 are MDHEN and SYDVKM. V lost 5 bases, J lost 6 bases, and 9 bases stayed unmatched.

In its sample, this clone was seen many times. The chain joins TRBV5-4 to TRBJ2-5, with 8 bases that match TRBD1. Looked up from germline, CDR1 is SGHNT and CDR2 is YYREEE (reference sequence). This CDR3 is built from 15 residues. Trimming removed 3 bases from V and 9 bases from J; junction bases left unmatched: 13. The CDR3 coding sequence is TGTGCCAGCAGCTCGCAGTCAGGGGGCACGGAGGCCCAGTACTTC. Its translation: CASSSQSGGTEAQYF. Based on the CDR3 plus reference TRBV5-4 and TRBJ2-5, the full variable domain is ETGVTQSPTHLIKTRGQQVTLRCSSQSGHNTVSWYQQALGQGPQFIFQYYREEENGRGNFPPRFSGLQFPNYSSELNVNALELDDSALYLCASSSQSGGTEAQYFGPGTRLLVL.

The gene calls are TRBV9 and TRBJ2-2; 8 positions match TRBD1. The V gene's germline CDR1 is SGDLS and CDR2 YYNGEE. V lost 1 base, J lost 3 bases, and 5 bases stayed unmatched. The CDR3 is 16 residues long. CDR3 amino acids: CASSVRTGIHTGELFF. CDR3 nucleotide sequence: TGTGCCAGCAGCGTAAGGACAGGGATCCACACCGGGGAGCTGTTTTTT.

The genes are TRBV7-2 and TRBJ2-3; D is uncertain. The CDR3 sequence is 14 residues long. Per the germline V gene, CDR1 is SGHTA and CDR2 is FQGNSA. Trimming pared 5 bases from V and 2 bases from J, leaving 11 bases between. CDR3 in amino acids: CASSRGFVTDTQYF. CDR3 bases: TGTGCCAGCAGCCGAGGTTTTGTCACAGATACGCAGTATTTT.

A single count supports this clone. V usage is TRBV9 and J usage is TRBJ2-7; 15 positions match TRBD2. Germline lookup yields CDR1 SGDLS and CDR2 YYNGEE. The trim removed 0 bases at V and 5 bases at J, leaving 3 bases unmatched. This CDR3 has 16 amino acids. The CDR3 reads CASSVGGLAGGHEQYF. The CDR3 coding sequence is TGTGCCAGCAGCGTAGGGGGACTAGCGGGAGGTCACGAGCAGTACTTC.

The rearrangement uses TRBV10-3 and TRBJ2-1; TRBD2 aligns across 8 bases. J was trimmed by 8 bases and V by 9 bases; bases with no gene match: 12. Per the germline V gene, CDR1 is ENHRY and CDR2 is SYGVKD. This CDR3 region has 14 residues. CDR3 bases: TGTGCCATAAAGCCGGGACTAGGTTGGGATGAGCAGTTCTTC. Translation: CAIKPGLGWDEQFF.

This clone was counted many times. The V call is TRBV2, the J call TRBJ1-4; 10 nucleotides agree with TRBD1. Germline V gene data show CDR1 as SNHLY and CDR2 as FYNNEI. The CDR3 contains 14 residues. V gave up 10 bases and J gave up 6 bases; unmatched junction bases: 8. The CDR3 sequence: CATSRDRGYEKLFF. The CDR3 DNA sequence: TGTGCCACGAGCCGGGACAGGGGTTATGAAAAACTGTTTTTT.

The chain carries TRBV18 and TRBJ2-7; 9 positions agree with TRBD1. V trimming: 6 bases; J trimming: 6 bases; junction bases outside the gene matches: 9. Germline V gene sequence: CDR1 KGHSH, CDR2 LQKENI. CDR3 size: 14 residues. CDR3 region: CASSLRTGDVEQYF. The CDR3 DNA reads TGTGCCAGCTCCCTGAGGACAGGGGATGTCGAGCAGTACTTC.

This rearrangement joins TRBV19 to TRBJ1-2; no clear D gene. V was shortened by 7 bases and J by 8 bases, with 23 bases between the two germline ends. CDR3 size: 15 residues. Per germline, CDR1 LNHDA and CDR2 SQIVND (reference sequence). Written as DNA, the CDR3 is TGTGCCAGTACCCCCCTTGAGACGGGGATAGAGGGCTACACCTTC. Amino acid sequence: CASTPLETGIEGYTF.